Below are 31 T cell receptor beta chains sequenced from a single sample in a study of PD-1 blockade in classical Hodgkin lymphoma. Time point of the sample: cycle 4 day 1 (C4D1), after 5 to 7 weeks of nivolumab. In every patient, relapse followed autologous stem cell transplantation, while exposure to brentuximab vedotin differed. Clones were read by immunoSEQ multiplex PCR, and TCRdb kept only the in-frame ones, dropping some. In the table there are approximately 100,000 clones, under 85% of which are singletons. The sample here was peripheral blood mononuclear cells (PBMCs), taken before the fourth cycle of nivolumab. The source of these receptors is a human donor with classical Hodgkin lymphoma.

This sequence joins TRBV7-6 and TRBJ2-1; 11 nucleotides match TRBD2. Germline CDR1 SGHVS, CDR2 FNYEAQ. J gave up 8 bases and V 5 bases, and 14 bases lay outside the gene matches. This CDR3 region has 17 residues. The CDR3 DNA sequence: TGTGCCAGCAGCCCTTCACGACTAGCGGGACTTGTCTATGAGCAGTTCTTC. It is translated as CASSPSRLAGLVYEQFF.

This clone was picked up one time. The J gene is TRBJ1-5, the V gene TRBV5-8; TRBD1 might be the D (6 bases). Germline CDR1 is SGHTS and CDR2 is YDEGEE. Trimming took 3 bases from V and 2 from J, leaving 12 bases between them. The CDR3 length is 15 residues. CDR3 sequence: CASSSRGIGNQPQHF. CDR3 DNA sequence: TGTGCCAGCAGCTCCAGGGGAATTGGCAATCAGCCCCAGCATTTT. Full variable domain (remainder filled in from reference TRBV5-8 and TRBJ1-5): EAGVTQSPTHLIKTRGQQATLRCSPISGHTSVYWYQQALGLGLQFLLWYDEGEERNRGNFPPRFSGRQFPNYSSELNVNALELEDSALYLCASSSRGIGNQPQHFGDGTRLSIL.

The chain carries TRBV28 and TRBJ2-1; the D gene could be TRBD1 or TRBD2 (6 bases each). The CDR3 totals 12 residues. Trimming stripped 7 bases from V and 9 bases from J, with 13 bases between. Germline V gene sequence: CDR1 MDHEN, CDR2 SYDVKM. The DNA of the CDR3 is TGTGCCAGCATAGGGGGGCCCAGTGAGCAGTTCTTC. This codes for CASIGGPSEQFF.

The CDR3 DNA is TGTGCCAGCAGCTGGACCGGTCCGGGTGGGAACACTGAAGCTTTCTTT. It yields the protein CASSWTGPGGNTEAFF. This chain joins TRBV5-8 and TRBJ1-1; D remains unclear. This CDR3 comprises 16 residues. CDR1 is SGHTS, CDR2 YDEGEE, per germline. Trimming left V 3 bases short and J 1 base short, with 16 bases between.

Only one count was recorded for this clone. This chain uses TRBV6-6 with TRBJ2-3; 9 bases are shared with TRBD2. The germline V gene encodes CDR1 MNHNY and CDR2 SVGAGI (reference sequence). The CDR3 has 14 amino acids. Germline trimming cut 8 bases from V and 1 base from J; bases unmatched to any gene: 4. The CDR3 region is CASLRLAGTDTQYF. CDR3 in DNA: TGTGCCAGCCTCCGACTAGCGGGCACAGATACGCAGTATTTT.

This chain joins TRBV7-2 and TRBJ2-7; 8 positions agree with TRBD2. The germline V gene encodes CDR1 SGHTA and CDR2 FQGNSA. V gave up 4 bases and J gave up 6 bases; unmatched junction bases: 8. The CDR3 consists of 14 residues. The CDR3 nucleotides are TGTGCCAGCAGCTCGCGGGGTAGCGGGACCGAGCAGTACTTC. It encodes CASSSRGSGTEQYF.

The chain employs TRBV2 and TRBJ2-5; D not certain. Germline V gene lookup returns CDR1 SNHLY and CDR2 FYNNEI. CDR3 length equals 13 residues. Between the trimmed V and J ends, which lost 3 bases and 1 base, there was a span of 6 bases. This chain's CDR3 is CASSELRQETQYF. DNA for the CDR3: TGTGCCAGCAGTGAGTTGCGCCAAGAGACCCAGTACTTC. The full variable domain, its missing parts supplied by reference TRBV2 and TRBJ2-5, is EPEVTQTPSHQVTQMGQEVILRCVPISNHLYFYWYRQILGQKVEFLVSFYNNEISEKSEIFDDQFSVERPDGSNFTLKIRSTKLEDSAMYFCASSELRQETQYFGPGTRLLVL.

The CDR3 loop reads CASFPSPASGYYEQYF. The CDR3 DNA reads TGCGCCAGCTTCCCTAGTCCGGCTAGCGGGTATTACGAGCAGTACTTC. The J gene is TRBJ2-7, the V gene TRBV5-1; 8 bases line up with TRBD2. Germline loops: CDR1 SGHRS, CDR2 YFSETQ. The CDR3 is 16 residues long. The V gene end was trimmed by 7 bases and the J gene end by 4 bases; junction bases not matched to a gene: 16.

The J gene is TRBJ1-1, the V gene TRBV28; perhaps TRBD1 as D (6 bases). In germline, CDR1 is MDHEN, CDR2 SYDVKM. The CDR3 runs to 15 residues. The ends were cut back, 5 bases at V and 2 bases at J, with 15 bases in the middle. CDR3 sequence: CASSTDRTFNTEAFF. The CDR3 DNA follows: TGTGCCAGCAGTACAGACAGGACTTTTAACACTGAAGCTTTCTTT.

This chain links TRBV7-9 with TRBJ1-2; TRBD1 is a possible D gene (5 bases). Trimming stripped 5 bases from V and 3 bases from J, with 16 bases between. The CDR3 covers 15 residues. Germline V gives CDR1 SEHNR, CDR2 FQNEAQ (reference sequence). In DNA form, the CDR3 reads TGTGCCAGCAGCCCGTTGGCCGGGACGCACTATGGCTACACCTTC. It encodes CASSPLAGTHYGYTF.

The chain uses TRBV7-2 and TRBJ2-7, with 8 positions matching TRBD2. The CDR3 totals 14 residues. J lost 6 bases, V lost 3 bases, and 7 bases had no gene match. Germline CDR1 and CDR2: SGHTA and FQGNSA. The CDR3 sequence: CASSLVAGNTEQYF. The DNA of the CDR3 is TGTGCCAGCAGCTTGGTAGCGGGAAACACCGAGCAGTACTTC.

The chain uses TRBV12-5 and TRBJ1-2; no firm D call. Per germline, CDR1 LGHNT and CDR2 FRNRAP. Trimming cost V 6 bases and J 3 bases, with 8 bases left between them. CDR3 length: 12 amino acids. The CDR3: CASGAGDYGYTF. The CDR3 DNA follows: TGTGCTAGTGGGGCCGGGGACTATGGCTACACCTTC.

This sequence joins TRBV5-1 and TRBJ1-3, with D unclear. CDR3 size: 14 residues. V shed 4 bases and J shed 4 bases, with 12 bases lying between them. CDR1 and CDR2 from the germline V gene are SGHRS and YFSETQ. The CDR3 DNA reads TGCGCCAGCAGCCCCAATCTACCCGGAAACACCATATATTTT. It specifies CASSPNLPGNTIYF.

This sequence joins TRBV29-1 and TRBJ1-4, with D possibly matching TRBD1 (5 bases). This CDR3 spans 12 amino acids. V lost 7 bases and J 3 bases, leaving 9 bases between the germline ends. Germline CDR1 and CDR2: SQVTM and ANQGSEA. The CDR3 DNA is TGCAGCGCGGGACGGCCTAATGAAAAACTGTTTTTT. This translates into CSAGRPNEKLFF.

J is TRBJ1-1 and V is TRBV7-2; D possibly corresponds to TRBD1 (6 bases). This CDR3 comprises 16 residues. V gave up 2 bases and J gave up 1 base, with 14 bases separating them. Germline V gives CDR1 SGHTA, CDR2 FQGNSA. This CDR3 reads CASSLRGTLKNTEAFF. In nucleotides, the CDR3 is TGTGCCAGCAGCTTACGAGGGACATTGAAGAACACTGAAGCTTTCTTT.

The rearrangement uses TRBV6-5 and TRBJ2-3, with D tentatively TRBD2 (6 bases). The CDR3 totals 15 residues. Germline-derived CDR1 and CDR2 are MNHEY and SVGAGI. V dropped 2 bases and J dropped 4 bases, with 13 bases sitting between them. The CDR3 protein is CASSYGGLGADTQYF. CDR3 DNA sequence: TGTGCCAGCAGTTACGGGGGGTTAGGTGCAGATACGCAGTATTTT.

The chain employs TRBV7-9 and TRBJ1-4; TRBD1 is a possible D gene (6 bases). The CDR3 loop spans 16 amino acids. V was pared by 1 base and J by 8 bases, with 17 bases between. Germline V gene data show CDR1 as SEHNR and CDR2 as FQNEAQ (reference sequence). CDR3 region: CASSLDGGRFGEKLFF. CDR3 nucleotides: TGTGCCAGCAGCTTAGATGGGGGGCGCTTTGGCGAAAAACTGTTTTTT.

V gene TRBV10-3 combines with J gene TRBJ2-5; 9 bases fit TRBD2. Per germline, CDR1 ENHRY and CDR2 SYGVKD. The CDR3 loop spans 14 amino acids. The V gene end was trimmed by 7 bases and the J gene end by 5 bases; junction bases not matched to a gene: 8. CDR3 sequence reads: CAIKGSGSPETQYF. The CDR3 region has the DNA TGTGCCATCAAGGGTAGCGGGAGCCCGGAGACCCAGTACTTC.

This chain links TRBV7-9 with TRBJ1-1, with TRBD1 matching over 8 bases. CDR1 and CDR2 (germline): SEHNR, FQNEAQ (reference sequence). V shed 3 bases and J 7 bases; nucleotides not matched to a gene: 1. The CDR3 length is 12 residues. In DNA, the CDR3 is TGTGCCAGCAGCTTCGGACAGGGTGAAGCTTTCTTT. Translating it yields CASSFGQGEAFF. Together with reference TRBV7-9 and TRBJ1-1, the CDR3 gives the full variable domain: DTGVSQNPRHKITKRGQNVTFRCDPISEHNRLYWYRQTLGQGPEFLTYFQNEAQLEKSRLLSDRFSAERPKGSFSTLEIQRTEQGDSAMYLCASSFGQGEAFFGQGTRLTVV.

The rearrangement joins TRBV5-1 to TRBJ2-3; 8 bases map to TRBD2. CDR1 and CDR2 from the germline V gene are SGHRS and YFSETQ. The trim removed 3 bases at V and 6 bases at J, leaving 18 bases unmatched. The CDR3 extends over 18 amino acids. The CDR3 reads CASSSLSGSSWARDTQYF. The CDR3 bases are TGCGCCAGCAGCTCCTTAAGCGGGAGTTCGTGGGCTAGGGATACGCAGTATTTT.

The chain links TRBV19 to TRBJ1-1, with 8 bases matching TRBD1. The CDR3 covers 16 residues. Germline V gene data show CDR1 as LNHDA and CDR2 as SQIVND (reference sequence). The V segment lost 3 bases and the J segment 7 bases; nucleotides outside the gene matches: 13. CDR3 sequence (DNA): TGTGCCAGTAGTATTTTCCGGGCACAGGGGGTAGATGAAGCTTTCTTT. Residues: CASSIFRAQGVDEAFF.

The chain employs TRBV30 and TRBJ1-5; tentative D call: TRBD1 (6 bases). Germline V gene lookup returns CDR1 GTSNPN and CDR2 SVGIG (reference sequence). V shed 1 base and J shed 6 bases, with 19 bases lying between them. The CDR3 length is 16 residues. The CDR3 coding sequence is TGTGCCTGGAGTGAACAGGGAAGGGGCTTCACTCAGCCCCAGCATTTT. It is translated as CAWSEQGRGFTQPQHF.

This rearrangement joins TRBV7-2 to TRBJ1-2, with 9 bases aligning to TRBD1. After removal of 5 bases from V and 7 bases from J, the junction contained 8 bases not matched to a gene. CDR1 SGHTA and CDR2 FQGNSA come from the germline V gene. The length of the CDR3 is 14 residues. CDR3: CASSQTRDRVGYTF. The CDR3 DNA reads TGTGCCAGCAGCCAAACCCGGGACAGGGTTGGCTACACCTTC.

This chain connects TRBV27 to TRBJ1-2, with 11 positions matching TRBD1. The germline CDR1 and CDR2 sequences are MNHEY and SMNVEV (reference sequence). The trim removed 4 bases at V and 1 base at J, leaving 5 bases unmatched. There are 16 residues in the CDR3. CDR3 sequence: CASSSRDRGVNYGYTF. The DNA of the CDR3 is TGTGCCAGCAGTTCCCGGGACAGGGGGGTTAACTATGGCTACACCTTC.

This clone is termed medium-sized (0.01 to 0.1%). The chain employs TRBV14 and TRBJ2-1; tentative D call: TRBD2 (6 bases). This CDR3 has 13 residues. Trimming shortened V by 2 bases and J by 10 bases, and 12 bases separated the two germline ends. Germline V gene lookup returns CDR1 SGHDN and CDR2 FVKESK. The CDR3, as DNA: TGTGCCAGCAGCCAACTAGAGCGGGCAGAGCAGTTCTTC. Translation gives CASSQLERAEQFF.

A remark on this clone: Relative to the germline gene, one junction end is altered; a read error may explain this. This sequence joins TRBV7-9 and TRBJ2-7; 12 bases are a match to TRBD2. This CDR3 is built from 18 residues. CDR1 and CDR2 from the germline V gene are SEHNR and FQNEAQ (reference sequence). The DNA for the CDR3 is TGTGCCGGCAGCTCCACAGGCCGGTCACTAGCGGGAGGACCCGAGCAGTACTTC. Amino acid sequence: CAGSSTGRSLAGGPEQYF.

V and J are TRBV10-2 and TRBJ2-7, with D perhaps matching TRBD1 or TRBD2 (5 bases each). V was trimmed by 6 bases and J by 2 bases, leaving 8 bases between them. Germline V gives CDR1 WSHSY, CDR2 SAAADI. The CDR3 length is 12 residues. Here the CDR3 DNA reads TGCGCCAGCAGGTCGGGGCCCTACGAGCAGTACTTC. This codes for CASRSGPYEQYF.

The chain carries TRBV11-1 and TRBJ1-3; no firm D call. Germline values: CDR1 SGHAT, CDR2 FQDESV (reference sequence). V gave up 0 bases and J gave up 4 bases, with 10 bases separating them. The CDR3 sequence is 15 residues long. CDR3 region: CASSLAHSAGNTIYF. For the CDR3, the DNA is TGTGCCAGCAGCTTAGCGCATTCTGCCGGAAACACCATATATTTT.

The chain recombines TRBV4-3 with TRBJ2-3; 9 nucleotides agree with TRBD2. With 1 base clipped from V and 5 bases from J, the junction kept 10 bases outside the gene matches. The CDR3 has 17 amino acids. From germline, CDR1 is LGHNA and CDR2 YSLEER. Here the CDR3 reads CASSQGGSGSAIDTQYF. The CDR3 DNA is TGCGCCAGCAGCCAAGGAGGTAGCGGGAGTGCCATAGATACGCAGTATTTT.

Points on this clone: The sample has other DNA sequences that encode this CDR3 too. The rearrangement links TRBV7-2 to TRBJ2-5; D is perhaps TRBD1 or TRBD2 (5 bases each). Trimming stripped 5 bases from V and 4 bases from J, with 14 bases between. The CDR3 has 14 amino acids. Germline lookup yields CDR1 SGHTA and CDR2 FQGNSA. CDR3 nucleotide sequence: TGTGCCAGCAGCCGGGACCGGGCGGCAGAGACCCAGTACTTC. Residues: CASSRDRAAETQYF.

This clone was found once. This chain links TRBV7-2 with TRBJ1-2; TRBD1 aligns across 7 bases. V lost 3 bases and J lost 4; bases outside the gene matches: 5. CDR3 size: 14 residues. CDR1 and CDR2 from the germline V gene are SGHTA and FQGNSA. CDR3: CASSFPGQLYGYTF. The CDR3 DNA is TGTGCCAGCAGCTTCCCGGGACAGCTCTATGGCTACACCTTC.